The source of this T cell receptor beta chain is a study of T cell clonotyping in hematopoietic cell transplantation. Time point of the sample: recipient sample about 28 days before transplant, after cytoreduction. The length of the CDR3 is 15 residues. Germline values: CDR1 SGHAT, CDR2 FQDESV (reference sequence). The ends lost 4 bases at V and 5 bases at J; junction bases unmatched: 4. Regarding the study as a whole: Recipient TCR diversity dropped after transplant; expanded clonotypes rose from day 30 to 180.

The sample holds one count of this clone. Its matching antigen is unknown. Profiled with immunoSEQ multiplex PCR; TCRdb holds only in-frame clones, not every one. The sample shows tens of thousands of clones, approximately 81% of them seen only once. The J gene is TRBJ2-2, the V gene TRBV11-1, with 10 nucleotides matching TRBD1. The TCR comes from a man in his sixties with acute myeloid leukemia. Some clones in this sample may be carry-over from other donors' samples. The starting material was peripheral blood mononuclear cells, obtained before stem cell transplant. The CDR3 sequence: CASSSGQGRTGELFF. CDR3 nucleotide sequence: TGTGCCAGCAGCTCGGGACAGGGGAGGACCGGGGAGCTGTTTTTT.